The present TCR beta chain was sequenced within a study of prognosis after radiotherapy for stage I lung cancer. Using two-round multiplex PCR, the authors amplified TCR beta CDR3 from genomic DNA. First-round PCR amplification was performed with primers specific to each TRBV and TRBJ gene. TCRdb passed the multiplex PCR reads through MiXCR, listing each CDR3 protein once. The sample holds about 31,000 distinct CDR3 sequences, around 30% seen once. In its sample, this clonotype was seen many times. Deletions cut 3 bases from V and 4 bases from J, with 18 bases between. The CDR3 totals 16 residues. Germline values: CDR1 MGHRA, CDR2 YSYEKL.

Sequenced material: PBMCs, taken before or after stereotactic body radiation therapy (not recorded which). The rearrangement joins TRBV4-1 to TRBJ2-5; D tentatively fits TRBD1 or TRBD2 (6 bases each). This receptor was taken from a donor of 50 years or more with non-small cell lung cancer. DNA for the CDR3: TGCGCCAGCAGCCAGGAGGGGGTTGGAGCTACAGAGACCCAGTACTTC. As protein: CASSQEGVGATETQYF.